The sequence of this T cell receptor (beta chain) was determined in a study of regulatory T cells in long-lasting Graves disease. Trimming at V came to 6 bases and at J to 1 base, leaving 3 bases not matched to a gene. Germline values: CDR1 MNHNS, CDR2 SASEGT. The CDR3 is 16 amino acids. There are many counts of this clonotype. Its antigen is as yet unknown. General study results and limits: Persistent cases of Graves' showed reduced TCR diversity relative to newly diagnosed patients. Results may be inaccurate due to the small sample size.

Specified time point: newly diagnosed GD, antithyroid drugs for less than 3 months. PBMC-derived RNA was used for the TCR library. TCR beta libraries were built with iRepertoire HTBI primers and Arm-PCR of CDR3 regions. MiXCR, run by TCRdb on the multiplex PCR reads, gives a single entry per CDR3 protein. The table lists about 500,000 distinct CDR3 sequences, about 17% of them singletons. These data were also reused for a study on T cells in Graves' hyperthyroidism and ophthalmopathy. This second study notes: The definition of stable Graves' hyperthyroidism was no ophthalmopathy progression within 18 months. Those patients with uncontrolled infection, other autoimmune disease, pregnancy or lactation were excluded.

Sequencing used peripheral blood mononuclear cells (PBMCs), obtained at new diagnosis, from a patient treated with antithyroid drugs. The chain couples TRBV6-1 to TRBJ2-3, with TRBD2 identical over 14 bases. The sequence derives from a man aged 40-49 years with Graves disease. The CDR3 spells CASSKTSGRGTDTQYF. The CDR3, as DNA: TGTGCCAGCAGCAAGACTAGCGGGAGGGGCACAGATACGCAGTATTTT.